These T cell receptor beta chains were read from a single sample in a study of blood T cell repertoires in COVID-19. Data came from immunoSEQ multiplex PCR; TCRdb stores just in-frame clones and leaves some out. The sample records about 75,000 clones, more than 70% being singletons. Sequenced sample: peripheral blood. These receptors all come from a human donor in a cohort sampled during active COVID-19. Both conserved end residues are part of each CDR3. Fields, in order: clone size, D gene, J gene, V gene, CDR3 protein, CDR3 DNA. D genes are given only for firm matches. Size tells how often a clone was seen (once, few, many) or the class of an expanded clone, and some rows leave it out.

clone size: .
D gene: .
J gene: TRBJ2-5
V gene: TRBV9
CDR3 protein: CASSGSIGETQYF
CDR3 DNA: TGTGCCAGTAGTGGGAGTATTGGAGAGACCCAGTACTTC

clone size: .
D gene: .
J gene: TRBJ2-1
V gene: TRBV7-2
CDR3 protein: CASSLGAPSYNEQFF
CDR3 DNA: TGTGCCAGCAGCTTAGGAGCGCCCTCCTACAATGAGCAGTTCTTC

clone size: .
D gene: TRBD2
J gene: TRBJ2-5
V gene: TRBV5-1
CDR3 protein: CASSLAPSGRAWETQYF
CDR3 DNA: TGCGCCAGCAGCTTGGCCCCGAGCGGGAGGGCCTGGGAGACCCAGTACTTC

clone size: .
D gene: .
J gene: TRBJ2-2
V gene: TRBV11-3
CDR3 protein: CASSSVSPGTGELFF
CDR3 DNA: TGTGCCAGCAGCTCCGTGTCACCGGGCACCGGGGAGCTGTTTTTT

clone size: .
D gene: TRBD2
J gene: TRBJ2-3
V gene: TRBV5-4
CDR3 protein: CASSFGGGAVTDTQYF
CDR3 DNA: TGTGCCAGCAGCTTTGGCGGGGGGGCCGTCACAGATACGCAGTATTTT

clone size: .
D gene: TRBD2
J gene: TRBJ2-3
V gene: TRBV5-1
CDR3 protein: CASSEGLAGGPPSTDTQYF
CDR3 DNA: TGCGCCAGCAGCGAGGGACTAGCGGGAGGGCCCCCTAGCACAGATACGCAGTATTTT

clone size: once
D gene: .
J gene: TRBJ2-1
V gene: TRBV4-1
CDR3 protein: CASSVPPRTAYNEQFF
CDR3 DNA: TGCGCCAGCAGCGTACCGCCGCGGACAGCCTACAATGAGCAGTTCTTC

clone size: .
D gene: .
J gene: TRBJ1-1
V gene: TRBV6-1
CDR3 protein: CASSEQGYTEAFF
CDR3 DNA: TGTGCCAGCAGTGAGCAGGGGTACACTGAAGCTTTCTTT

clone size: .
D gene: TRBD2
J gene: TRBJ2-1
V gene: TRBV7-7
CDR3 protein: CASSTGLAGLSEQFF
CDR3 DNA: TGTGCCAGCAGCACGGGACTAGCGGGGTTGAGTGAGCAGTTCTTC

clone size: few
D gene: .
J gene: TRBJ2-5
V gene: TRBV10-3
CDR3 protein: CAISTGVKETQYF
CDR3 DNA: TGTGCCATCAGCACGGGAGTTAAGGAGACCCAGTACTTC

clone size: once
D gene: TRBD2
J gene: TRBJ2-1
V gene: TRBV2
CDR3 protein: CASKSGGSYNEQFF
CDR3 DNA: TGTGCCAGCAAATCGGGAGGGTCCTACAATGAGCAGTTCTTC